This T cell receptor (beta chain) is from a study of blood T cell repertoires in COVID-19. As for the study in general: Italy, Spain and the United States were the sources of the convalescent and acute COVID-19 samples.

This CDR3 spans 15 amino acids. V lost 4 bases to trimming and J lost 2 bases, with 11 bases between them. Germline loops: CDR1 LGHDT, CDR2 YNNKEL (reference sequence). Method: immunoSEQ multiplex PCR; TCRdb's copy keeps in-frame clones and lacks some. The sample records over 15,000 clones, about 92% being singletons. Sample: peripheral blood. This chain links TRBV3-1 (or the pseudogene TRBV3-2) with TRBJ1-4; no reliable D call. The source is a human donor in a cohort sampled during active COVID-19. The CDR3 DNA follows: TGTGCCAGCAGCCGACTGGAGGATACTAATGAAAAACTGTTTTTT. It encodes CASSRLEDTNEKLFF.